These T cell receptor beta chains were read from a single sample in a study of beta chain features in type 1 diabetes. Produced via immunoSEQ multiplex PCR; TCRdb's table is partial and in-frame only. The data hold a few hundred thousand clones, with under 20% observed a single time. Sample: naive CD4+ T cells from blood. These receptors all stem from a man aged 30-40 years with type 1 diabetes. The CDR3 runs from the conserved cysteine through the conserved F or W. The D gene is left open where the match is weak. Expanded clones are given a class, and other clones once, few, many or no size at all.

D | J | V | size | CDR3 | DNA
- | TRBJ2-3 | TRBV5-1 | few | CASSSAMGADTQYF | TGCGCCAGCAGCTCGGCTATGGGGGCAGATACGCAGTATTTT
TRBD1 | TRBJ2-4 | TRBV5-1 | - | CASSLSQGANNIQYF | TGCGCCAGCAGCTTGAGCCAGGGGGCGAACAACATTCAGTACTTC
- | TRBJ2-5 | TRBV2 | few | CASSAVGRETQYF | TGTGCCAGCAGTGCCGTAGGGCGAGAGACCCAGTACTTC
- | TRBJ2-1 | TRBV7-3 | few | CASSLSGRTTNEQFF | TGTGCCAGCAGCCTCTCGGGGAGGACAACTAATGAGCAGTTCTTC
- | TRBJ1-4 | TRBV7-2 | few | CASSPVGGPAWEKLFF | TGTGCCAGCAGCCCCGTTGGGGGACCAGCGTGGGAAAAACTGTTTTTT
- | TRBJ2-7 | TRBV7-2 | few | CASSLASGTPYEQYF | TGTGCCAGCAGCTTAGCGAGCGGAACGCCCTACGAGCAGTACTTC
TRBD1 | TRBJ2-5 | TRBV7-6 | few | CASSFTPGQGETQYF | TGTGCCAGCAGCTTTACACCGGGACAGGGAGAGACCCAGTACTTC
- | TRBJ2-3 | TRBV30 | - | CAWSVSGTDTQYF | TGTGCCTGGAGTGTATCTGGCACAGATACGCAGTATTTT
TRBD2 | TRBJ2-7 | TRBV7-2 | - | CASSRSGTPPYEQYF | TGTGCCAGCAGCCGTAGCGGGACCCCTCCCTACGAGCAGTACTTC
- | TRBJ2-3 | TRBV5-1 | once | CASTMGLPTDTQYF | TGCGCCAGCACTATGGGACTTCCCACAGATACGCAGTATTTT
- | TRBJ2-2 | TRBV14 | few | CASSQGINTGELFF | TGTGCCAGCAGCCAAGGGATAAACACCGGGGAGCTGTTTTTT
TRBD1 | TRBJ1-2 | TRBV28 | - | CASTRQGVGYTF | TGTGCCAGCACCCGACAGGGAGTGGGCTACACCTTC
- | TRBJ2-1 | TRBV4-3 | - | CASRQDPSSYNEQFF | TGCGCCAGCAGACAGGACCCGAGCTCCTACAATGAGCAGTTCTTC
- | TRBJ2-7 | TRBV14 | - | CASSRQTGDSYEQYF | TGTGCCAGCAGTCGACAGACTGGAGACTCCTACGAGCAGTACTTC
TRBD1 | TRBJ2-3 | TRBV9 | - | CASSVVGQGGPDTQYF | TGTGCCAGCAGCGTAGTGGGACAGGGAGGCCCAGATACGCAGTATTTT
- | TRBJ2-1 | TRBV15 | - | CATSRGDGAHEQFF | TGTGCCACCAGCAGAGGGGATGGCGCCCATGAGCAGTTCTTC
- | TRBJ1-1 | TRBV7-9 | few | CASSWATGMNTEAFF | TGTGCCAGCAGCTGGGCCACAGGGATGAACACTGAAGCTTTCTTT
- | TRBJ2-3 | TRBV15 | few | CATSRDRVTTDTQYF | TGTGCCACCAGCAGAGATAGGGTTACCACAGATACGCAGTATTTT
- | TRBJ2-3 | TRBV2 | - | CASSEDRMQTQYF | TGTGCCAGCAGTGAAGATCGGATGCAAACGCAGTATTTT
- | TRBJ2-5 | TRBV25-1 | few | CASREEGGLQETQYF | TGTGCCAGCAGGGAAGAAGGGGGACTTCAAGAGACCCAGTACTTC
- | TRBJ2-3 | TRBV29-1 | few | CSVDLQAKDTQYF | TGCAGCGTTGATTTGCAGGCGAAAGATACGCAGTATTTT
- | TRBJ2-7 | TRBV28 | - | CASSLSRLYF | TGTGCCAGCAGTTTGTCCCGTTTGTACTTC
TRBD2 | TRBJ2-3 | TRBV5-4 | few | CASSPTPSGLSGTDTQYF | TGTGCCAGCAGTCCCACCCCTAGCGGGTTGTCGGGTACAGATACGCAGTATTTT
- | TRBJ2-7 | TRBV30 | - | CAWSLLGPEQYF | TGTGCCTGGAGCTTACTCGGACCCGAGCAGTACTTC
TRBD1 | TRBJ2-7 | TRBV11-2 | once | CASTGQGDEQYF | TGTGCCAGCACCGGACAGGGCGACGAGCAGTACTTC
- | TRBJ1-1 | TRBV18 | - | CASSPTAGNTEAFF | TGTGCCAGCTCACCAACAGCTGGGAACACTGAAGCTTTCTTT
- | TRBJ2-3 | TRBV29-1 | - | CSVGIADTQYF | TGCAGCGTCGGTATAGCAGATACGCAGTATTTT
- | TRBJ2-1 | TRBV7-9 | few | CASSSGHHNEQFF | TGTGCCAGCAGCTCCGGACATCACAATGAGCAGTTCTTC
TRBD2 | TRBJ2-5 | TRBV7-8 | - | CASSAISSGSAGETQYF | TGTGCCAGCAGCGCCATCTCTAGCGGGAGTGCTGGGGAGACCCAGTACTTC
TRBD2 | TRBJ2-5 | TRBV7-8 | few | CASSLSSGSGETQYF | TGTGCCAGCAGCTTGTCGAGCGGGAGTGGGGAGACCCAGTACTTC
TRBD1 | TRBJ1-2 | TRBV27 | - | CASRPRDSYGYTF | TGTGCCAGCAGGCCTCGGGACAGCTATGGCTACACCTTC
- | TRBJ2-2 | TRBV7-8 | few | CASSLSSGNTGELFF | TGTGCCAGCAGCTTATCCTCAGGGAACACCGGGGAGCTGTTTTTT
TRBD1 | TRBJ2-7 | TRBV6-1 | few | CASSEGQGISYEQYF | TGTGCCAGCAGTGAAGGACAGGGAATCTCCTACGAGCAGTACTTC
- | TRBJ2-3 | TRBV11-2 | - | CASSLGGRSTDTQYF | TGTGCCAGCAGCTTAGGCGGGCGTAGCACAGATACGCAGTATTTT
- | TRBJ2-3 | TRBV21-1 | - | CASSLSGGTQYF | TGTGCCAGCAGCCTAAGCGGGGGTACGCAGTATTTT
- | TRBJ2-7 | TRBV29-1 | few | CSVEVGGTYEQYF | TGCAGCGTTGAAGTTGGGGGAACCTACGAGCAGTACTTC
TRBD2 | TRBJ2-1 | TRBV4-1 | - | CASSPLAGGGSYNEQFF | TGCGCCAGCAGCCCCCTAGCGGGAGGGGGCTCCTACAATGAGCAGTTCTTC
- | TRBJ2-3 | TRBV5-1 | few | CASSEAGTPDTQYF | TGCGCCAGCAGCGAGGCCGGGACACCAGATACGCAGTATTTT
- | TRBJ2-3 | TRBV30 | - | CAWSGTDTQYF | TGTGCCTGGAGTGGGACAGATACGCAGTATTTT
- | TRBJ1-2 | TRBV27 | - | CASRYTGSYGYTF | TGTGCCAGCAGATATACAGGGTCATACGGCTACACCTTC
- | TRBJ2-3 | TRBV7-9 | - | CASSSSIRWDTQYF | TGTGCCAGCAGCTCTTCCATAAGGTGGGATACGCAGTATTTT
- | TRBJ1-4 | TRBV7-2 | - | CASSVVKERDEKLFF | TGTGCCAGCAGCGTTGTTAAGGAGCGAGATGAAAAACTGTTTTTT
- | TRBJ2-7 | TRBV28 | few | CASSGRYEQYF | TGTGCCAGCTCGGGGCGTTACGAGCAGTACTTC
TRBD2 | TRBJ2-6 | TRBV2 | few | CASTRLAGQGANVLTF | TGTGCCAGCACCCGACTAGCGGGGCAGGGGGCCAACGTCCTGACTTTC
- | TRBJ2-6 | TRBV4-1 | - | CASSQEAAGGANVLTF | TGCGCCAGCAGCCAAGAGGCGGCAGGCGGGGCCAACGTCCTGACTTTC
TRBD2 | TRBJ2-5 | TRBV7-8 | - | CASSTGGGETQYF | TGTGCCAGCAGCACGGGAGGGGGAGAGACCCAGTACTTC
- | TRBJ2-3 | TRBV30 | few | CAWSEPSDTQYF | TGTGCCTGGAGCGAACCGTCGGATACGCAGTATTTT
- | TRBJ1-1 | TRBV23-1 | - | CASSQSWRLKTEAFF | TGCGCCAGCAGTCAATCGTGGAGGCTTAAGACTGAAGCTTTCTTT
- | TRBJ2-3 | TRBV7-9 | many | CASSLVADTQYF | TGTGCCAGCAGCTTAGTGGCAGATACGCAGTATTTT
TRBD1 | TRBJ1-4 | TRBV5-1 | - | CASSSTGSNEKLFF | TGCGCCAGCAGCTCGACAGGGTCTAATGAAAAACTGTTTTTT
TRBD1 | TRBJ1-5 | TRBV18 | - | CASSPPSAGGQPQHF | TGTGCCAGCTCACCACCGTCGGCAGGGGGACAGCCCCAGCATTTT
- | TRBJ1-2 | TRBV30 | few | CAWSRTEYGYTF | TGTGCCTGGAGCCGGACAGAGTATGGCTACACCTTC